Shown below are 22 T cell receptor beta chains from a single sample sequenced in a study of blood T cell repertoires in COVID-19. The table came from immunoSEQ multiplex PCR; TCRdb's copy has only in-frame clones and leaves some out. The repertoire consists of 300,000 to 400,000 clones, with 90% occurring once and the leading ten covering 2% to 3%. Material for sequencing was PBMCs or T cells enriched from blood (not recorded which). The receptors here all came from a man between 60 and 75 years old who had recovered from COVID-19.

This clone came up a few times. The rearrangement links TRBV7-2 to TRBJ2-7; TRBD2 matches at 7 bases. Germline-derived CDR1 and CDR2 are SGHTA and FQGNSA. The CDR3 runs 15 residues. The trim removed 4 bases at V and 3 bases at J, leaving 9 bases unmatched. The CDR3: CASSSGSGEYYEQYF. CDR3 DNA sequence: TGTGCCAGCAGCTCCGGGAGCGGGGAGTACTACGAGCAGTACTTC.

This chain uses TRBV7-2 with TRBJ2-5; D unresolved. The CDR3 totals 13 residues. V was pared by 5 bases and J by 5 bases, with 12 bases between. CDR1 and CDR2 (germline): SGHTA, FQGNSA. The CDR3 region is CASSKSTGETQYF. Written as DNA, the CDR3 is TGTGCCAGCAGCAAATCGACCGGGGAGACCCAGTACTTC.

V is TRBV7-2 and J is TRBJ2-7, with TRBD2 matching 9 bases. The CDR3 runs to 14 residues. Germline CDR1 and CDR2: SGHTA and FQGNSA. The ends lost 3 bases at V and 4 bases at J; junction bases unmatched: 4. The CDR3 loop reads CASSFIAGEYEQYF. CDR3 DNA sequence: TGTGCCAGCAGCTTCATAGCGGGGGAATACGAGCAGTACTTC. The entire variable domain, with the rest obtained from reference TRBV7-2 and TRBJ2-7, is as follows: GAGVSQSPSNKVTEKGKDVELRCDPISGHTALYWYRQSLGQGLEFLIYFQGNSAPDKSGLPSDRFSAERTGGSVSTLTIQRTQQEDSAVYLCASSFIAGEYEQYFGPGTRLTVT.

This chain links TRBV27 with TRBJ2-2, with 9 bases fitting TRBD1. This CDR3 contains 23 residues. The trim removed 1 base at V and 6 bases at J, leaving 27 bases unmatched. CDR1 is MNHEY, CDR2 SMNVEV, per germline (reference sequence). This CDR3 reads CASSLFPNKSPFRDRESAGELFF. The CDR3 DNA sequence: TGTGCCAGCAGTTTATTTCCCAATAAGTCACCCTTCCGGGACAGGGAATCTGCCGGGGAGCTGTTTTTT.

CDR3 DNA: TGTGCCAGCAGTATCGGGACTAGCGGGGACAATGAGCAGTTCTTC. Residues: CASSIGTSGDNEQFF. J is TRBJ2-1 and V is TRBV27; TRBD2 matches 13 bases. In germline, CDR1 is MNHEY, CDR2 SMNVEV (reference sequence). The CDR3 is made up of 15 amino acids. Trimming took 5 bases from V and 5 from J; bases not matched to a gene: 3.

A single count supports this clone. The rearrangement joins TRBV7-2 to TRBJ2-1, with 9 bases fitting TRBD1. The CDR3 is 16 amino acids. With V trimmed by 2 bases and J by 4 bases, 6 bases remained unmatched. Germline V gene data show CDR1 as SGHTA and CDR2 as FQGNSA. The CDR3 DNA sequence: TGTGCCAGCAGCTTAACTGGGACAGGGATTTACAATGAGCAGTTCTTC. Its translation is CASSLTGTGIYNEQFF.

This clone turned up a few times. The genes are TRBV19 and TRBJ1-4, with 9 bases lining up with TRBD1. After removal of 8 bases from V and 7 bases from J, the junction contained 5 bases not matched to a gene. This CDR3 has 13 amino acids. Germline CDR1 is LNHDA and CDR2 is SQIVND (reference sequence). The DNA for the CDR3 is TGTGCCAGTTCACAGGGGGCGCTTGAAAAACTGTTTTTT. It translates to CASSQGALEKLFF.

The V and J genes are TRBV3-1 (or the pseudogene TRBV3-2) and TRBJ2-5; the match to TRBD2 covers 11 bases. CDR3 size: 17 residues. Germline trimming cut 2 bases from V and 4 bases from J; bases unmatched to any gene: 9. Germline CDR1 reads LGHDT; CDR2 reads YNNKEL (reference sequence). The CDR3 here is CASSQRLETSGTETQYF. CDR3 bases: TGTGCCAGCAGCCAACGTTTAGAGACTAGCGGGACAGAGACCCAGTACTTC.

This chain uses TRBV19 with TRBJ1-2; possibly TRBD1 for D (5 bases). Germline V lookup: CDR1 LNHDA, CDR2 SQIVND (reference sequence). The ends were cut back, 6 bases at V and 4 bases at J, with 18 bases in the middle. This CDR3 contains 15 residues. Here the CDR3 reads CASRLNRTTSYGYTF. DNA of the CDR3: TGTGCCAGTAGACTTAACAGGACGACCAGCTATGGCTACACCTTC.

The chain links TRBV28 to TRBJ2-1; a possible D gene is TRBD2 (6 bases). This CDR3 is built from 11 residues. CDR1 MDHEN and CDR2 SYDVKM come from the germline V gene. Trimming shortened V by 7 bases and J by 7 bases, and 8 bases separated the two germline ends. CDR3 residues: CASTRGNEQFF. The CDR3 DNA reads as TGTGCCAGCACGCGGGGAAATGAGCAGTTCTTC.

The CDR3 spells CASSRGGWNSPLHF. DNA of the CDR3: TGTGCCAGTAGCAGGGGAGGGTGGAATTCACCCCTCCACTTT. The V and J genes are TRBV19 and TRBJ1-6; possible D gene TRBD1, 6 bases. Trimming took 6 bases from V and 7 from J, leaving 13 bases between them. The CDR3 is 14 residues long. CDR1 is LNHDA, CDR2 SQIVND, per germline (reference sequence).

The chain uses TRBV25-1 and TRBJ2-7, with TRBD1 matching over 9 bases. The germline V gene encodes CDR1 MGHDK and CDR2 SYGVNS. V lost 5 bases to trimming and J lost 6 bases; unmatched junction nucleotides: 11. This CDR3 comprises 15 residues. Written as DNA, the CDR3 is TGTGCCAGCAGTCTGGGTGGGGGACAGGGCCTCGAGCAGTACTTC. This translates into CASSLGGGQGLEQYF.

The chain employs TRBV21-1 and TRBJ1-2. TRBV21-1 counts as a pseudogene. This CDR3 region has 13 residues. The CDR3 DNA reads TGTGCCAGCAGCCGGCGGGAGGGGATCGGCTACACCTTC. Translation: CASSRREGIGYTF.

The V call is TRBV30, the J call TRBJ2-2; D is possibly TRBD1 (6 bases). V was cut by 3 bases and J by 0 bases, with 8 bases left in between. Germline CDR1 GTSNPN, CDR2 SVGIG (reference sequence). The CDR3 runs to 14 residues. CDR3 sequence (DNA): TGTGCCTGGAGAGGGGGAACGAACACCGGGGAGCTGTTTTTT. The encoded protein is CAWRGGTNTGELFF.

The CDR3 loop is CASMSGDVVNYGYTF. CDR3 nucleotides: TGTGCCAGTATGTCGGGGGACGTCGTTAACTATGGCTACACCTTC. The chain has TRBV19 and TRBJ1-2; TRBD1 is a possible D gene (5 bases). V was shortened by 7 bases and J by 1 base, with 16 bases between the two germline ends. The V gene's germline CDR1 is LNHDA and CDR2 SQIVND (reference sequence). The CDR3 contains 15 residues.

This chain links TRBV6-5 with TRBJ1-6; D possibly corresponds to TRBD1 (6 bases). The CDR3 is 15 amino acids. The V gene's germline CDR1 is MNHEY and CDR2 SVGAGI. V was trimmed by 5 bases and J by 3 bases, leaving 11 bases between them. In DNA, the CDR3 is TGTGCCAGCAGTCCCCAGGGGATCTATAATTCACCCCTCCACTTT. It is translated as CASSPQGIYNSPLHF.

The gene calls are TRBV5-1 and TRBJ1-6; no clear D gene. This CDR3 is built from 15 residues. Trimming took off 5 bases at V and 5 bases at J, with 14 bases between the two ends. The germline V gene encodes CDR1 SGHRS and CDR2 YFSETQ. The CDR3, as DNA: TGCGCCAGCAGGGAGTTTAGCTTGAATAATTCACCCCTCCACTTT. Translated: CASREFSLNNSPLHF.

This clone has a handful of counts. The V gene is TRBV7-3, the J gene TRBJ1-6; perhaps TRBD1 as D (5 bases). This CDR3 has 15 amino acids. Germline CDR1 and CDR2: SGHTA and FQGTGA. Trimming took 5 bases from V and 9 from J, leaving 17 bases between them. CDR3 nucleotide sequence: TGTGCCAGCAGCCCAAACGGCAGGGATACTTCACCCCTCCACTTT. It yields the protein CASSPNGRDTSPLHF.

V is TRBV27 and J is TRBJ1-5; 8 nucleotides match TRBD1. The trim removed 9 bases at V and 4 bases at J, leaving 5 bases unmatched. The CDR3 runs 13 residues. Germline CDR1 and CDR2: MNHEY and SMNVEV (reference sequence). CDR3 sequence reads: CASRRDRNQPQHF. CDR3 nucleotide sequence: TGTGCCAGTCGGCGGGACAGGAATCAGCCCCAGCATTTT.

V gene TRBV11-2 combines with J gene TRBJ1-6; D is unclear. CDR1 and CDR2 from the germline V gene are SGHAT and FQNNGV. This CDR3 is built from 15 residues. The ends were cut back, 5 bases at V and 8 bases at J, with 16 bases in the middle. The chain's CDR3 is CASSLGPFTHSPLHF. CDR3 nucleotides: TGTGCCAGCAGCCTAGGGCCCTTCACCCATTCACCCCTCCACTTT.

The chain has TRBV6-5 and TRBJ2-7; maybe TRBD1 (6 bases). V was pared by 4 bases and J by 3 bases, with 10 bases between. Germline-derived CDR1 and CDR2 are MNHEY and SVGAGI. The CDR3 is 13 amino acids. The CDR3 DNA is TGTGCCAGCAGTTCCGCGACAGGCTACGAGCAGTACTTC. The encoded protein is CASSSATGYEQYF.

This clone has a handful of counts. The gene calls are TRBV6-2 or TRBV6-3 and TRBJ2-2, with 9 positions matching TRBD1. Trimming took 5 bases from V and 5 from J; bases not matched to a gene: 6. The CDR3 has 15 residues. Per germline, CDR1 MNHEY and CDR2 SVGEGT. CDR3 DNA sequence: TGTGCCAGCAGTAACGACAGGGGGTCTACCGGGGAGCTGTTTTTT. As protein: CASSNDRGSTGELFF.